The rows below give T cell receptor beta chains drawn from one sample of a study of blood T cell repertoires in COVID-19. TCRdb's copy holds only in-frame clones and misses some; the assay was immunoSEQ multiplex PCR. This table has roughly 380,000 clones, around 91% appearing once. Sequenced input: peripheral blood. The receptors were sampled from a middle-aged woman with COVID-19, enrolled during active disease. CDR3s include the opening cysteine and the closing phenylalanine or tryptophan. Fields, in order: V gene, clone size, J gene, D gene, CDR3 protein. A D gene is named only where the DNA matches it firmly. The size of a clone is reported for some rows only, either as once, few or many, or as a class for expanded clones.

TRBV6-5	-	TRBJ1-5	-	CASRIQAYSNQPQHF
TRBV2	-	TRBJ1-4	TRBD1	CASSGGTGDEKLFF
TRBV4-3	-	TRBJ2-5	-	CASSPWIGVGETQYF
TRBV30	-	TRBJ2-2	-	CAWSRKPGELFF
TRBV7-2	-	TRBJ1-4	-	CASSLPYRAWGTTNEKLFF
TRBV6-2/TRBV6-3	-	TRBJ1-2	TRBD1	CASSFSATGGVGYTF
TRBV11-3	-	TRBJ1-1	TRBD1	CASSSDPTGAMGEAFF
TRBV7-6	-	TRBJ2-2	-	CASSLVGSGGNTGELFF
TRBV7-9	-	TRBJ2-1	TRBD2	CASSLSGLGANEQFF
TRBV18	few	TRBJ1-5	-	CASSPEDGGPQHF
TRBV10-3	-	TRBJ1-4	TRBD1	CAISGQQGSAEKLFF
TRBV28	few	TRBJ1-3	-	CASLSVGEGNTIYF
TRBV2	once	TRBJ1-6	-	CASSEGGGSYNSPLHF
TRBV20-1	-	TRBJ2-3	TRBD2	CSASGAGGWADTQYF
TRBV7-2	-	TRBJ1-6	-	CASSLGRGPLHF
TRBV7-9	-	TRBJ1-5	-	CASSPGNQPQHF
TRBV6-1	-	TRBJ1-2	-	CASSERGGGITNYGYTF
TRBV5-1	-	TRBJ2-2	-	CASSFTGFANTGELFF
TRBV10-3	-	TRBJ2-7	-	CAISGTWTYEQYF
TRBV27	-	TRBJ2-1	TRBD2	CASSSRLAGRSYNEQFF
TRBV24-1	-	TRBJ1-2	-	CATSDPGLPGGYTF
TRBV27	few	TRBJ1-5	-	CASSLQGNNQPQHF
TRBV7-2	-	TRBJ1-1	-	CASSLDRNTEAFF
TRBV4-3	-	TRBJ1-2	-	CASSRREGYGYTF
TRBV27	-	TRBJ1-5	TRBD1	CASRGQSNQPQHF
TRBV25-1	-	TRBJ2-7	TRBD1	CASSEWGGQGNYEQYF
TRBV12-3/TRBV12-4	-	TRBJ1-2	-	CAMHGGSNYGYTF
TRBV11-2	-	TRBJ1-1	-	CASGLVRQANTEAFF
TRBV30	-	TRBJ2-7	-	CAWSGNYEQYF
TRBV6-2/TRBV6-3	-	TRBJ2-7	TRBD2	CASSLGLAGTYEQYF
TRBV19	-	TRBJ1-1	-	CASSQQGRTEAFF
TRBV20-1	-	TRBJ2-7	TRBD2	CSASLLAGTGEQYF
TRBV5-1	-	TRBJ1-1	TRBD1	CASSSQGQGAGTEAFF
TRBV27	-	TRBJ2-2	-	CASTLGRSGNTGELFF
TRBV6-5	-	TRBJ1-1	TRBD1	CASRMTGTAEAFF
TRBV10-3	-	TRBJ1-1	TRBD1	CAISGTGLDTEAFF
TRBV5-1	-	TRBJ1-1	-	CASSLGRGANTEAFF
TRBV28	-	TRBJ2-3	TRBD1	CASRRQGGQYF
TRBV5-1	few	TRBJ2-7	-	CASSAEWTVYEQYF
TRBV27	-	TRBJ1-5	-	CASSLWAGNQPQHF
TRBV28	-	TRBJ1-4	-	CASSSGAGGNEKLFF
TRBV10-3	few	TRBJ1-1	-	CAMGKAGDTEAFF